This T cell receptor beta chain appears in the sequencing data of a study of blood T cell repertoires in COVID-19. The CDR3 sequence is 16 residues long. CDR1 and CDR2 from the germline V gene are KGHSH and LQKENI. Trimming stripped 3 bases from V and 7 bases from J, with 21 bases between. Assay used: immunoSEQ multiplex PCR; TCRdb lists only in-frame clones, some missing. The sample holds approximately 220,000 clones, approximately 83% seen once. The chain employs TRBV18 and TRBJ1-2; perhaps TRBD1 as D (5 bases). The material sequenced was PBMCs or T cells enriched from blood (not recorded which). The receptor was derived from a middle-aged woman with acute COVID-19. CDR3 sequence reads: CASSPATATGWSGYTF. CDR3 nucleotides: TGTGCCAGCTCACCCGCCACGGCCACAGGTTGGAGTGGCTACACCTTC. Together with reference TRBV18 and TRBJ1-2, the CDR3 gives the full variable domain: NAGVMQNPRHLVRRRGQEARLRCSPMKGHSHVYWYRQLPEEGLKFMVYLQKENIIDESGMPKERFSAEFPKEGPSILRIQQVVRGDSAAYFCASSPATATGWSGYTFGSGTRLTVV.